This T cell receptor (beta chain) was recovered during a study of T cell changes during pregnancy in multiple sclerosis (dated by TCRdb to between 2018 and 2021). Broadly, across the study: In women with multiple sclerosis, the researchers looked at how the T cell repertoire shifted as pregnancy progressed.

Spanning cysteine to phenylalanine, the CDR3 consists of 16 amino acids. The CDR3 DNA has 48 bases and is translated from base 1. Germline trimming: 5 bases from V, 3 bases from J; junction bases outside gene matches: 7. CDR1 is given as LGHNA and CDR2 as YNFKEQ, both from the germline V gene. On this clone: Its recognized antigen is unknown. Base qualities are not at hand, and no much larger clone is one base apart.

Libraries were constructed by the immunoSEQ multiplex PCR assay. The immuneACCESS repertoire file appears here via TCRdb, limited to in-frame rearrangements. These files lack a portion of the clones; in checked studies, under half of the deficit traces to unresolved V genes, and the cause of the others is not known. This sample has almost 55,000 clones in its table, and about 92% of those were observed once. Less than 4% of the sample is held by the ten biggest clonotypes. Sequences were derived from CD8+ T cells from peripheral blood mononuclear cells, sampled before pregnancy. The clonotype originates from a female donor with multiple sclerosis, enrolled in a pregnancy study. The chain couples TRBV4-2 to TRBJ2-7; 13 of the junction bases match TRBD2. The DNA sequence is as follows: TGTGCCAGCAGCTCCTTGCGGACTAGCGGGGGCTACGAGCAGTACTTC. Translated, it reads CASSSLRTSGGYEQYF.